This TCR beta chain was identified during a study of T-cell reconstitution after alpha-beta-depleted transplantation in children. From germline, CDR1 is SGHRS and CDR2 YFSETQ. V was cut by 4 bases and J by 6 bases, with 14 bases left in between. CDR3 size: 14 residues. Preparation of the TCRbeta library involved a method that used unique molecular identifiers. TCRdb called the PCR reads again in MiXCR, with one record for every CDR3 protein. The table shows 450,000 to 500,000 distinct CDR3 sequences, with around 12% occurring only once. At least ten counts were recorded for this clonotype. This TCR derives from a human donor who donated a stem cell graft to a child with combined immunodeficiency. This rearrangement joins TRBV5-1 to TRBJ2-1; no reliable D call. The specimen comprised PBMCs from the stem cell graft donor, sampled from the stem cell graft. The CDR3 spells CASSALSGFNEQFF. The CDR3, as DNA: TGCGCCAGCAGCGCGTTATCCGGTTTCAATGAGCAGTTCTTC.